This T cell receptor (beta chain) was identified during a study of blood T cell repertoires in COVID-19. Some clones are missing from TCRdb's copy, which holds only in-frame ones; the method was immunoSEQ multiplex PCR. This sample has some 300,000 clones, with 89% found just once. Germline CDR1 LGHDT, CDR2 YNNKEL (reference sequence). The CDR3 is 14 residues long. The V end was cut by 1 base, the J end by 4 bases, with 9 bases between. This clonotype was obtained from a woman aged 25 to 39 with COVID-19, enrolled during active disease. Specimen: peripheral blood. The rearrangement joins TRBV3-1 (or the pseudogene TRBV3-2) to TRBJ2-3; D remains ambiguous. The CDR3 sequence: CASSQVTSADTQYF. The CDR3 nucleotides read TGTGCCAGCAGCCAAGTCACAAGCGCAGATACGCAGTATTTT.